One sample yielded the 20 T cell receptor beta chains listed below, sequenced in a study of T-cell reconstitution after alpha-beta-depleted transplantation in children. A library of TCRbeta sequences, prepared with unique molecular identifiers, was generated. TCRdb processed the PCR reads anew with MiXCR; each CDR3 protein has one entry. The sample shows about 300,000 distinct CDR3 sequences, 9.5% to 13% of them seen only once. Sequences were derived from PBMCs, sampled before TCRalphabeta/CD19-depleted stem cell transplant. Receptors originate from a boy in the first two years of life with acute myeloid leukemia, due to receive a stem cell transplant.

The table lists this clonotype with many counts. The chain joins TRBV7-8 to TRBJ1-2, with D unresolved. V was trimmed by 1 base and J by 5 bases, leaving 8 bases between them. The CDR3 is 13 residues long. Looked up from germline, CDR1 is SGHVS and CDR2 is FQNEAQ. CDR3 sequence: CASSLDEMYGYTF. In DNA, the CDR3 is TGTGCCAGCAGCTTAGACGAGATGTATGGCTACACCTTC. The variable domain in full, completed from reference TRBV7-8 and TRBJ1-2, reads GAGVSQSPRYKVAKRGQDVALRCDPISGHVSLFWYQQALGQGPEFLTYFQNEAQLDKSGLPSDRFFAERPEGSVSTLKIQRTQQEDSAVYLCASSLDEMYGYTFGSGTRLTVV.

Notes on this clonotype: This may arise from a read error, as a much more abundant clone is one base away. The rearrangement uses TRBV5-8 and TRBJ1-2; 8 bases fit TRBD1. This CDR3 spans 14 amino acids. Per germline, CDR1 SGHTS and CDR2 YDEGEE. V shed 8 bases, J shed 5 bases, and the junction held 11 bases outside the gene matches. DNA of the CDR3: TGTGCCAGGAGCCTGGGACAGGTGACGTATGGCTACACCTTC. This encodes CARSLGQVTYGYTF.

This clonotype was counted between two and nine times. The V and J genes are TRBV3-1 and TRBJ2-7; D not certain. Germline CDR1 LGHDT, CDR2 YNNKEL (reference sequence). CDR3 length equals 15 residues. V was pared by 1 base and J by 5 bases, with 15 bases between. The chain's CDR3 is CASSQVLSTVDEQYF. DNA for the CDR3: TGTGCCAGCAGCCAAGTTCTTTCAACCGTGGACGAGCAGTACTTC.

Ten or more counts support this clonotype. V usage is TRBV18 and J usage is TRBJ2-3, with D perhaps matching TRBD1 (6 bases). V dropped 2 bases and J dropped 4 bases, with 13 bases sitting between them. This CDR3 has 15 amino acids. Germline V CDR1 and CDR2: KGHSH, LQKENI. The DNA of the CDR3 is TGTGCCAGCTCACCAAGACAGGCCTTCGCAGATACGCAGTATTTT. It encodes CASSPRQAFADTQYF.

Remarks on this clonotype: This may be a read error: a much more frequent sequence differs by one nucleotide. This chain joins TRBV2 and TRBJ2-1; no firm D call. The length of the CDR3 is 14 residues. Germline CDR1 and CDR2: SNHLY and FYNNEI. Trimming took off 1 base at V and 4 bases at J, with 8 bases between the two ends. The CDR3 nucleotides are TGTGCCAGCAGTGAAGTAAAGGCGTACAATGAGCAGTTCTTC. Residues: CASSEVKAYNEQFF.

This clonotype was recorded a few times. V is TRBV5-4 and J is TRBJ2-1, with 7 bases fitting TRBD1. V shed 2 bases and J 5 bases; nucleotides not matched to a gene: 4. The CDR3 length is 14 residues. The germline CDR1 and CDR2 sequences are SGHNT and YYREEE (reference sequence). CDR3 region: CASSFNRGDNEQFF. The CDR3, as DNA: TGTGCCAGCAGCTTTAACAGGGGAGACAATGAGCAGTTCTTC.

The CDR3 reads CASSREGGQGNIQYF. CDR3 DNA sequence: TGCGCCAGCAGCCGAGAAGGCGGACAGGGGAACATTCAGTACTTC. The rearrangement links TRBV4-3 to TRBJ2-4, with 9 nucleotides matching TRBD1. The CDR3 consists of 15 residues. The junction had 8 bases not matched to a gene; V was cut back by 4 bases and J by 7 bases. Germline CDR1 is LGHNA and CDR2 is YSLEER.

This clonotype was recorded at least ten times. The chain recombines TRBV7-9 with TRBJ1-4, with D perhaps matching TRBD1 (6 bases). V was shortened by 8 bases and J by 6 bases, with 13 bases between the two germline ends. The CDR3 contains 13 residues. The germline gives CDR1 SEHNR, CDR2 FQNEAQ (reference sequence). CDR3 protein: CASEQGRDEKLFF. Written as DNA, the CDR3 is TGTGCCAGCGAGCAGGGGAGGGATGAAAAACTGTTTTTT.

In its sample, this clonotype was seen many times. J is TRBJ2-3 and V is TRBV6-5, with D maybe TRBD2 (5 bases). CDR3 length: 14 amino acids. Germline loops: CDR1 MNHEY, CDR2 SVGAGI. V lost 7 bases and J lost 4, with 15 bases in between. CDR3 in amino acids: CASTTGSFADTQYF. CDR3 nucleotide sequence: TGTGCCAGCACCACGGGAAGTTTTGCAGATACGCAGTATTTT.

This clonotype came up once. This chain connects TRBV11-2 to TRBJ1-5; the match to TRBD1 covers 11 bases. Germline V gene lookup returns CDR1 SGHAT and CDR2 FQNNGV. The ends lost 5 bases at V and 6 bases at J; junction bases unmatched: 6. The CDR3 has 15 amino acids. This CDR3 is CASSPGTGGPQPQHF. CDR3 nucleotides: TGTGCCAGCAGCCCCGGGACAGGGGGTCCTCAGCCCCAGCATTTT.

This clonotype was counted many times. This sequence joins TRBV20-1 and TRBJ2-3; 9 bases align to TRBD1. This CDR3 contains 13 residues. Germline V gene data show CDR1 as DFQATT and CDR2 as SNEGSKA (reference sequence). V shed 5 bases and J 4 bases; nucleotides not matched to a gene: 4. CDR3 residues: CSAPYRGPDTQYF. The CDR3 nucleotides read TGCAGTGCTCCTTACAGGGGGCCAGATACGCAGTATTTT.

This clonotype was seen many times. The rearrangement links TRBV7-9 to TRBJ1-3; 7 bases align to TRBD1. From germline, CDR1 is SEHNR and CDR2 FQNEAQ (reference sequence). V dropped 1 base and J dropped 8; count of bases not matched to a gene: 11. The CDR3 has 16 residues. The CDR3 nucleotides are TGTGCCAGCAGCTTAGGGACAGGACCCCGGGGAGACACCATATATTTT. Protein sequence: CASSLGTGPRGDTIYF.

The chain combines TRBV10-3 with TRBJ2-1; 7 bases map to TRBD2. The J segment lost 2 bases and the V segment lost 2 bases, leaving 6 bases of the junction unmatched. CDR3 size: 16 residues. Germline CDR1 and CDR2: ENHRY and SYGVKD. The CDR3 here is CAISETRAGAYNEQFF. The CDR3 nucleotides read TGTGCCATCAGTGAGACGAGGGCGGGAGCCTACAATGAGCAGTTCTTC.

This clonotype was detected ten times or more. The chain couples TRBV7-9 to TRBJ1-2, with TRBD1 matching over 7 bases. J gave up 2 bases and V 7 bases, and 7 bases lay outside the gene matches. The germline gives CDR1 SEHNR, CDR2 FQNEAQ (reference sequence). The CDR3 is 14 amino acids. The chain's CDR3 is CASTSTGHNYGYTF. DNA for the CDR3: TGTGCCAGCACTTCGACAGGGCACAACTATGGCTACACCTTC. Variable domain in full (rest from reference TRBV7-9 and TRBJ1-2): DTGVSQNPRHKITKRGQNVTFRCDPISEHNRLYWYRQTLGQGPEFLTYFQNEAQLEKSRLLSDRFSAERPKGSFSTLEIQRTEQGDSAMYLCASTSTGHNYGYTFGSGTRLTVV.

This clonotype was recorded at least ten times. The gene calls are TRBV27 and TRBJ1-4, with D uncertain. The CDR3 extends over 13 amino acids. V was cut by 2 bases and J by 7 bases, with 8 bases left in between. Germline loops: CDR1 MNHEY, CDR2 SMNVEV (reference sequence). As DNA, the CDR3 is TGTGCCAGCAGTTTAACTCCGGGTGAAAAACTGTTTTTT. Its protein is CASSLTPGEKLFF.

The CDR3 loop is CASSLRWASLQETQYF. The CDR3 DNA is TGTGCCAGCAGCTTACGGTGGGCGTCCCTCCAAGAGACCCAGTACTTC. The chain has TRBV7-2 and TRBJ2-5; D is ambiguous. Deletions cut 2 bases from V and 1 base from J, with 14 bases between. The CDR3 contains 16 residues. Germline CDR1 SGHTA, CDR2 FQGNSA.

There are many counts of this clonotype. The rearrangement links TRBV3-1 to TRBJ2-3; 12 bases map to TRBD1. The germline CDR1 and CDR2 sequences are LGHDT and YNNKEL (reference sequence). With V trimmed by 1 base and J by 3 bases, 5 bases remained unmatched. The CDR3 totals 17 residues. The CDR3 DNA reads as TGTGCCAGCAGCCAAGCCAGGGACAGGGGGCCGACAGATACGCAGTATTTT. This gives the protein CASSQARDRGPTDTQYF.

This clonotype has ten or more counts. This chain joins TRBV7-8 and TRBJ1-4, with 7 bases identical to TRBD1. This CDR3 is built from 14 residues. From germline, CDR1 is SGHVS and CDR2 FQNEAQ. V lost 10 bases to trimming and J lost 11 bases; unmatched junction nucleotides: 16. Here the CDR3 DNA reads TGTGCCACCAGGCCCGAGGGGGCGGCAGGGAAACTGTTTTTT. It codes for CATRPEGAAGKLFF.

The sample holds many counts of this clonotype. CDR3 amino acids: CASSQGNYGYTF. DNA for the CDR3: TGTGCCAGCAGCCAGGGGAACTATGGCTACACCTTC. This chain connects TRBV3-1 to TRBJ1-2; the D is unclear. CDR1 is LGHDT, CDR2 YNNKEL, per germline (reference sequence). V was pared by 3 bases and J by 2 bases, with 4 bases between. The CDR3 has 12 residues.

This clonotype was seen only a few times. The V and J genes are TRBV19 and TRBJ2-7; D remains ambiguous. Germline-derived CDR1 and CDR2 are LNHDA and SQIVND (reference sequence). Trimming left V 3 bases short and J 0 bases short, with 12 bases between. The CDR3 runs to 15 residues. DNA of the CDR3: TGTGCCAGTAGTATTAGTCCAGCCACCTCCTACGAGCAGTACTTC. Translation: CASSISPATSYEQYF.